The clone carrying this T cell receptor beta chain was observed at least ten times. Its matching antigen is unknown. The data were obtained in a study of Graves' ophthalmopathy and Graves' hyperthyroidism. General study results and limits: Sensitivity of around 86% and specificity of approximately 76% were achieved when a 13-signature model separated ophthalmopathy from stable hyperthyroidism.

For repertoire sequencing, the TCR beta CDR3 regions were amplified from RNA transcripts. HTBI primers were used in a first-round RT-PCR, which preceded a second-round multiplex PCR. TCRdb fed the multiplex PCR reads into MiXCR, producing one record per CDR3 protein. The sample includes under 350,000 distinct CDR3 sequences, 15% to 20% of them seen just once. This TCR derives from an adult man with Graves' ophthalmopathy. The sample consisted of peripheral blood.

CDR3 sequence reads: CASSPGGIGYEQYF. The CDR3 DNA reads TGTGCCAGCAGTCCCGGGGGGATAGGTTACGAGCAGTACTTC. The J gene is TRBJ2-7, the V gene TRBV9; 7 bases agree with TRBD2. Germline V lookup: CDR1 SGDLS, CDR2 YYNGEE. The CDR3 is 14 residues long. Losses at the gene ends were 5 bases for V and 4 bases for J; bases not matched to a gene: 9.